The sequence of this T cell receptor beta chain was determined in a study of T cells in Graves' hyperthyroidism and ophthalmopathy. In its sample, this clonotype was seen many times. No antigen is known for it. Germline-derived CDR1 and CDR2 are MNHEY and SVGAGI. V shed 0 bases and J 2 bases; nucleotides not matched to a gene: 1. CDR3 length: 16 amino acids. RNA transcripts provided the source from which TCR beta CDR3 regions were amplified. The TCR CDR3 first-round RT-PCR relied on the HTBI primer set. TCRdb ran MiXCR on the multiplex PCR reads and lists one entry per CDR3 protein. Of 530,000 or so distinct CDR3 sequences in the sample, about a sixth were seen once. Overall study results and limits: The model foresaw ophthalmopathy a median 6.5 months prior to onset.

Exclusion of patients followed from uncontrolled infection, other autoimmune disease, pregnancy or lactation. This TCR derives from a young woman with Graves' ophthalmopathy. The gene calls are TRBV6-5 and TRBJ2-1; 10 positions match TRBD1. What was sequenced was blood. The CDR3 bases are TGTGCCAGCAGTTACTCGACAGGGGGCCCCTACAATGAGCAGTTCTTC. It specifies CASSYSTGGPYNEQFF.